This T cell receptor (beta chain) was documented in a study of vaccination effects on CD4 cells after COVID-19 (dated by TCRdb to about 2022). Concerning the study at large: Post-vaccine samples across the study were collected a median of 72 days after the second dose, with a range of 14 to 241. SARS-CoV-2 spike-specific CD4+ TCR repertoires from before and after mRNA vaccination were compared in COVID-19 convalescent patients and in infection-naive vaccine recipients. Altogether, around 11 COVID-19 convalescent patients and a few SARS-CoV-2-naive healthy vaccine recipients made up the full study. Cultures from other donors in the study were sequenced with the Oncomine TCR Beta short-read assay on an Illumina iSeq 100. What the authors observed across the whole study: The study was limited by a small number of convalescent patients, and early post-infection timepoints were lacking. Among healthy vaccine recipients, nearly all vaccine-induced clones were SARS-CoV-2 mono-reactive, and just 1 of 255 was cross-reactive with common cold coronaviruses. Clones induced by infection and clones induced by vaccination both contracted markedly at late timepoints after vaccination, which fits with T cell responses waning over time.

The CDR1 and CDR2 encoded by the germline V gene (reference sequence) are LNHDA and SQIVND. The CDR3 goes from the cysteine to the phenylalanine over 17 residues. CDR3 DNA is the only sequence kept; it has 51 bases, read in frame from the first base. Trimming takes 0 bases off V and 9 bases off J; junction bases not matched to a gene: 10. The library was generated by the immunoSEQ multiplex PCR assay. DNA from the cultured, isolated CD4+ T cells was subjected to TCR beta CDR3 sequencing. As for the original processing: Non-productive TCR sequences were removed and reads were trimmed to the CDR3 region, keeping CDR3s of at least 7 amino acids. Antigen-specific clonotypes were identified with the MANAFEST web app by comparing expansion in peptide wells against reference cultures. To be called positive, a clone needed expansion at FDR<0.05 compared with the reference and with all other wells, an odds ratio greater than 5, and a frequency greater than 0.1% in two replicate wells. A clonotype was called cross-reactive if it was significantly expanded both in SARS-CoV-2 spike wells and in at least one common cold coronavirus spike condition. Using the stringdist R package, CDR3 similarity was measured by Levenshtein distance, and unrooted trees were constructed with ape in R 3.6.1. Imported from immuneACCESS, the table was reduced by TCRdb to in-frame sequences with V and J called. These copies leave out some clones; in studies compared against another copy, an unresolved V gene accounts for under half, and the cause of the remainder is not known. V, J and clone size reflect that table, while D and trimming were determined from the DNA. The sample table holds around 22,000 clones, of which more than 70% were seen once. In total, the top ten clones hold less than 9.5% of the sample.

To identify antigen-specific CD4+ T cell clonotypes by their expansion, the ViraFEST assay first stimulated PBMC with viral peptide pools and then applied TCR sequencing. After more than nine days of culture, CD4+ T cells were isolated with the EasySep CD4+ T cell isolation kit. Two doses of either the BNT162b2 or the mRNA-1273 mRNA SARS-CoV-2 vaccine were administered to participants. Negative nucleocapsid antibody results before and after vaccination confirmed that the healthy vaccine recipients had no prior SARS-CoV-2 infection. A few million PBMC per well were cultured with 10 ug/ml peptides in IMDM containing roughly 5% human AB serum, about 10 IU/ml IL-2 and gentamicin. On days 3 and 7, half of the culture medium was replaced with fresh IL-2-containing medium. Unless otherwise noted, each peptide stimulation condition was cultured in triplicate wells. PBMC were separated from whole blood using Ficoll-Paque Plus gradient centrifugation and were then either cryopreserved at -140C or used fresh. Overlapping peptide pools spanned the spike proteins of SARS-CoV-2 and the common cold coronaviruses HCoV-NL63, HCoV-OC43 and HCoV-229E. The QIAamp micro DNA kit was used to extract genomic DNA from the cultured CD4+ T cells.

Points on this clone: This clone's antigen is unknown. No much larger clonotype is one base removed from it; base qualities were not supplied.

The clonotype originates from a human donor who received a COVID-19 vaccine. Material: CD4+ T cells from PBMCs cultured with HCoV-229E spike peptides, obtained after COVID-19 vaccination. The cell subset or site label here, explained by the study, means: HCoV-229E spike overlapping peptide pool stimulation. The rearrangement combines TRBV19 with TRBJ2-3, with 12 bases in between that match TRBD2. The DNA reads TGTGCCAGTAGTATAGAATCGGGACTAGCGGGCGCTGGGACGCAGTATTTT. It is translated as CASSIESGLAGAGTQYF. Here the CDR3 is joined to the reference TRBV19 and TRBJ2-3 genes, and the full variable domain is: DGGITQSPKYLFRKEGQNVTLSCEQNLNHDAMYWYRQDPGQGLRLIYYSQIVNDFQKGDIAEGYSVSREKKESFPLTVTSAQKNPTAFYLCASSIESGLAGAGTQYFGPGTRLTVL.